This entry describes one T cell receptor beta chain. The antigen is undetermined. This sample is part of a study of cytomegalovirus exposure and HLA in healthy donors. Findings and caveats of the study: An analysis that came later showed most CMV-associated TCR beta chains appearing HLA-restricted. The authors confirmed in vitro that three CMV-associated chains were specific for CMV antigens. Later on, a genetic analysis was performed. It linked a missense variant in DCLRE1C with V- and J-gene trimming of TCR beta.

CDR1 is SGHDT, CDR2 YYEEEE, per germline. The length of the CDR3 is 14 residues. Trimming stripped 4 bases from V and 5 bases from J, with 13 bases between. The PCR used 60 Vbeta and 13 Jbeta primers. Here immunoSEQ multiplex PCR was the method, and the copy in TCRdb shows in-frame clones only, minus some. The sample includes under 200,000 clones, 65% to 70% seen only once; the top ten take 4% to 5.5%. The sequencing sample was made of PBMCs. This TCR derives from a young woman in good health and CMV-seropositive. V and J are TRBV5-6 and TRBJ2-1, with D hard to call. In DNA, the CDR3 is TGTGCCAGCAGCCGGGTATACTTCGACAATGAGCAGTTCTTC. Translating gives CASSRVYFDNEQFF. Complete variable domain (other parts from reference TRBV5-6 and TRBJ2-1): DAGVTQSPTHLIKTRGQQVTLRCSPKSGHDTVSWYQQALGQGPQFIFQYYEEEERQRGNFPDRFSGHQFPNYSSELNVNALLLGDSALYLCASSRVYFDNEQFFGPGTRLTVL.